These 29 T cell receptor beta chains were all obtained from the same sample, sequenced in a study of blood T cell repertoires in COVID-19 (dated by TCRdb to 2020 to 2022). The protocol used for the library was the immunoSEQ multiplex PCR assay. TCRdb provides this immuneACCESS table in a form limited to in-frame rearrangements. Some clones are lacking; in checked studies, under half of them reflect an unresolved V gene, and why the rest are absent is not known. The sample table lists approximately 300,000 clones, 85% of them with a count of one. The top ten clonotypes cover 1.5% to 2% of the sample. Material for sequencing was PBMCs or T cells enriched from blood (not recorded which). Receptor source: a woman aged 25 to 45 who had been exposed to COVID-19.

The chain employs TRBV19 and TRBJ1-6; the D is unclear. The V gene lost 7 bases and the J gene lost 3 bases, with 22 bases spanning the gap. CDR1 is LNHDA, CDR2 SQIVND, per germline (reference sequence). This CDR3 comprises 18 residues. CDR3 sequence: CASTAEAVAPFYNSPLHF. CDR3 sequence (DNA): TGTGCCAGTACCGCCGAGGCAGTGGCCCCCTTCTATAATTCACCCCTCCACTTT.

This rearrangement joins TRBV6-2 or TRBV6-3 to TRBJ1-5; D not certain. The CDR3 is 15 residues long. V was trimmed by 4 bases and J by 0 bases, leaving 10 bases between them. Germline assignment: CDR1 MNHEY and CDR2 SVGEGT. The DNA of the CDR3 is TGTGCCAGCAGTTCCCGGGTTAATAGCAATCAGCCCCAGCATTTT. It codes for CASSSRVNSNQPQHF.

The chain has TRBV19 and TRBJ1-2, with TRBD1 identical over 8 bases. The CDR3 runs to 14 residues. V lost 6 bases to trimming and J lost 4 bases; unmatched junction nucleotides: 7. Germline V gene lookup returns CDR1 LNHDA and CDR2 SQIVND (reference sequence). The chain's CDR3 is CASSRDRTIYGYTF. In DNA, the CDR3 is TGTGCCAGTAGCCGGGACAGGACCATCTATGGCTACACCTTC.

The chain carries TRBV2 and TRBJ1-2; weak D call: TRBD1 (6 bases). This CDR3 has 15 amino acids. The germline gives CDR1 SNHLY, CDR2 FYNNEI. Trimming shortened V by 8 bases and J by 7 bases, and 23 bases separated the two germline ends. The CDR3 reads CASLNTGHRVAGYTF. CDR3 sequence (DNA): TGTGCCAGCCTAAATACGGGACACAGGGTAGCTGGCTACACCTTC.

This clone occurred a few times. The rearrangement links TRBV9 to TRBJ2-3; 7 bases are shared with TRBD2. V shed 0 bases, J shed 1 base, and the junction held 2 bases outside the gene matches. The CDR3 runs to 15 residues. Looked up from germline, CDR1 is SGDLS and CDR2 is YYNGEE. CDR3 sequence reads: CASSVETSRTDTQYF. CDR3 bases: TGTGCCAGCAGCGTAGAGACTAGCCGCACAGATACGCAGTATTTT.

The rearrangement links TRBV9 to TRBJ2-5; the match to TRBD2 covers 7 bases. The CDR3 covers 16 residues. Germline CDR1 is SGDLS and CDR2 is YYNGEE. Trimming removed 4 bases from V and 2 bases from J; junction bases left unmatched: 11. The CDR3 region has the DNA TGTGCCAGCAGCTCCCCCGTGGGAGGGCGACAAGAGACCCAGTACTTC. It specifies CASSSPVGGRQETQYF.

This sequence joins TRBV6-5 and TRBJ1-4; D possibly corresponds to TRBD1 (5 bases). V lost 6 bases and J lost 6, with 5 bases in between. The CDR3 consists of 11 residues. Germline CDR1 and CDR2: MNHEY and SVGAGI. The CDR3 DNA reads TGTGCCAGCAGGGGGCATGAAAAACTGTTTTTT. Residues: CASRGHEKLFF.

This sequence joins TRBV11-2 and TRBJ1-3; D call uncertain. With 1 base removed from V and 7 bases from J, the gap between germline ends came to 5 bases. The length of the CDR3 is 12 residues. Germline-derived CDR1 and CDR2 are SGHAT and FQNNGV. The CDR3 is CASSLGENTIYF. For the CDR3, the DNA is TGTGCCAGCAGCTTAGGGGAGAACACCATATATTTT.

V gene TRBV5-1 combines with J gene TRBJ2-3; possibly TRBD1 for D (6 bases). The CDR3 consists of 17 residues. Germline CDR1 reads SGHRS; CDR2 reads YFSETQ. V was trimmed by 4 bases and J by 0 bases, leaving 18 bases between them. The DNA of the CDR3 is TGCGCCAGCAGCGCTTTACCGACAGGCGCTAGCACAGATACGCAGTATTTT. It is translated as CASSALPTGASTDTQYF.

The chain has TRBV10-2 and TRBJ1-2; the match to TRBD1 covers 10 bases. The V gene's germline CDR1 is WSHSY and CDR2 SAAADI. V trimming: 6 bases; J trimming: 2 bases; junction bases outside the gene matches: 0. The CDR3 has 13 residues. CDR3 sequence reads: CASRTGGNYGYTF. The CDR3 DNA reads TGCGCCAGCAGGACAGGGGGCAACTATGGCTACACCTTC.

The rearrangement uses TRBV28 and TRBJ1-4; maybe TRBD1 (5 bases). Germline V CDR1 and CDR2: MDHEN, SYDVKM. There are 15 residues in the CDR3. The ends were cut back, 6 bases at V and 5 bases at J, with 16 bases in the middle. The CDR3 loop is CASSPPGMRNEKLFF. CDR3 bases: TGTGCCAGCAGCCCCCCAGGGATGAGAAATGAAAAACTGTTTTTT.

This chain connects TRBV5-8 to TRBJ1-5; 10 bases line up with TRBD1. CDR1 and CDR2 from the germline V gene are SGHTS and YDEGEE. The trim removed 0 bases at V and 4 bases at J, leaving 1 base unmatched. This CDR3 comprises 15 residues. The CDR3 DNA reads TGTGCCAGCAGCTTGGGGACAGGGGGTAATCAGCCCCAGCATTTT. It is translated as CASSLGTGGNQPQHF.

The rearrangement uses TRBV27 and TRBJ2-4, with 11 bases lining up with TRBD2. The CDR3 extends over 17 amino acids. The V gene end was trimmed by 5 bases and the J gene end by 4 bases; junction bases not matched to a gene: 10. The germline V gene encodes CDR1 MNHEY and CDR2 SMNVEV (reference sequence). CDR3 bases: TGTGCCAGCAGTCAAGGGACAGGGACTAGCGGAAAAAACATTCAGTACTTC. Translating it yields CASSQGTGTSGKNIQYF.

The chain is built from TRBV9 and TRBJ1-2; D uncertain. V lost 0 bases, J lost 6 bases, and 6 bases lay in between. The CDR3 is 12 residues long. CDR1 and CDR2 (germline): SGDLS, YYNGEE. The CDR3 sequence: CASSVVGDGYTF. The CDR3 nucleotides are TGTGCCAGCAGCGTAGTCGGGGATGGCTACACCTTC.

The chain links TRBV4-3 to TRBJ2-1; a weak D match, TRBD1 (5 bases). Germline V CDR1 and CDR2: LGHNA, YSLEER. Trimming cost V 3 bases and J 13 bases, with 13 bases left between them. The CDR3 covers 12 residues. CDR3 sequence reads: CASSQATDRQFF. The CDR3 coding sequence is TGCGCCAGCAGCCAGGCGACAGATCGACAGTTCTTC.

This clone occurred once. The DNA of the CDR3 is TGTGCCAGCAGGATTAAATTCTCGTACTTAAGCTCCTATAATTCACCCCTCCACTTT. Translation: CASRIKFSYLSSYNSPLHF. The chain combines TRBV2 with TRBJ1-6; D ambiguous. The CDR3 sequence is 19 residues long. Trimming removed 6 bases from V and 0 bases from J, with 21 bases in between. CDR1 SNHLY and CDR2 FYNNEI come from the germline V gene.

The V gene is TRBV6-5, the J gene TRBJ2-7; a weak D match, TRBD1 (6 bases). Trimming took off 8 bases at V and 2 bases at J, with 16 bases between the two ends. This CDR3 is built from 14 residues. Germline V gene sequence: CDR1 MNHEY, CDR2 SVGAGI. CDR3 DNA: TGTGCCAGCCTCCTCGGGCAGGGGACCTACGAGCAGTACTTC. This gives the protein CASLLGQGTYEQYF.

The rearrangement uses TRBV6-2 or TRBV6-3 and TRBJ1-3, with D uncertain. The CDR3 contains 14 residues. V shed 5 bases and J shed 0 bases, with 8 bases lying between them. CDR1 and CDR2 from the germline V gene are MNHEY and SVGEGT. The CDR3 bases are TGTGCCAGCAGTCGGTTGAGCTCTGGAAACACCATATATTTT. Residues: CASSRLSSGNTIYF.

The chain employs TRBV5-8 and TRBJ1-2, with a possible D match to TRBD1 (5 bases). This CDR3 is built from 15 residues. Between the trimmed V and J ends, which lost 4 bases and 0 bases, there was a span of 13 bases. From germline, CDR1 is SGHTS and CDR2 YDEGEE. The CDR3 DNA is TGTGCCAGCAGCAATTTCAGGGAATCTAACTATGGCTACACCTTC. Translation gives CASSNFRESNYGYTF.

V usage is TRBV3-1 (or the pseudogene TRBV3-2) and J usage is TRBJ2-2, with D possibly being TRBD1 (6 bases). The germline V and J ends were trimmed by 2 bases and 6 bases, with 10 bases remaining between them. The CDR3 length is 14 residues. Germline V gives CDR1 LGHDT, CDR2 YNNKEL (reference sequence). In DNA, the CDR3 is TGTGCCAGCAGCCAAAACAGGGTAGCCGGGGAGCTGTTTTTT. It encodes CASSQNRVAGELFF.

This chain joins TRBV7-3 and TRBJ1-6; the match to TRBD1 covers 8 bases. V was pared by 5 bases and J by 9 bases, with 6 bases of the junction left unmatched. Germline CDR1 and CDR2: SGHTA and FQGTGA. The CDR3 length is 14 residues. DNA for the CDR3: TGTGCCAGCAGCGAGGGACAGGCTGCTTCACCCCTCCACTTT. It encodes CASSEGQAASPLHF.

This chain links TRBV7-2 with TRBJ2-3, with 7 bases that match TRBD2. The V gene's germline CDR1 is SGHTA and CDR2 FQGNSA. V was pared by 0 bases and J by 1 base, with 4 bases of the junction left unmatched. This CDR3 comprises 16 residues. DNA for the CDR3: TGTGCCAGCAGCTTAGCGGCGGGAGTAGGCACAGATACGCAGTATTTT. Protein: CASSLAAGVGTDTQYF.

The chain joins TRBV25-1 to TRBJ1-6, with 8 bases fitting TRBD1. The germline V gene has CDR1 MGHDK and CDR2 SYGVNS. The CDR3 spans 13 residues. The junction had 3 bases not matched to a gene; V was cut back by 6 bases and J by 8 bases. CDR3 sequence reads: CASRQGGDSPLHF. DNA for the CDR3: TGTGCCAGCAGACAGGGGGGCGATTCACCCCTCCACTTT.

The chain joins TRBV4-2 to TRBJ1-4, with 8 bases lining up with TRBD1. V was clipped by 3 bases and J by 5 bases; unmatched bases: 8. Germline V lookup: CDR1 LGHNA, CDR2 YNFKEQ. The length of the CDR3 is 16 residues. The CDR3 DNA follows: TGTGCCAGCAGCCAGGGTATACAGGGGGGGAATGAAAAACTGTTTTTT. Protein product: CASSQGIQGGNEKLFF.

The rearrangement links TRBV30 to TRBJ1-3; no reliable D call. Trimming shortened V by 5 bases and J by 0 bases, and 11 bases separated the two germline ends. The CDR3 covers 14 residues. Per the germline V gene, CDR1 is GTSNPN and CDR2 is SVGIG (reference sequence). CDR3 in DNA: TGTGCCTGGGGAGGCTCGGTCTCTGGAAACACCATATATTTT. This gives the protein CAWGGSVSGNTIYF.

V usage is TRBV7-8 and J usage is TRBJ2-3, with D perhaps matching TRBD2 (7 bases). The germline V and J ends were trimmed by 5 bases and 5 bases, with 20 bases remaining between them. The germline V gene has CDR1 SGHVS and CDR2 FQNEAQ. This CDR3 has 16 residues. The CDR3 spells CASSRGPGGRGDTQYF. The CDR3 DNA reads TGTGCCAGCAGCCGAGGCCCCGGGGGGCGGGGAGATACGCAGTATTTT.

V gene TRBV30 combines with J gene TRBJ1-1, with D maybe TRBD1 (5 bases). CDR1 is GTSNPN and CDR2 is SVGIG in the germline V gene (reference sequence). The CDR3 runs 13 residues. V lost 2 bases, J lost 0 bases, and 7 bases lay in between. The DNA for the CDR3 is TGTGCCTGGAGTACAGGAGTGAACACTGAAGCTTTCTTT. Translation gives CAWSTGVNTEAFF. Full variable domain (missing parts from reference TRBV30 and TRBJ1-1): SQTIHQWPATLVQPVGSPLSLECTVEGTSNPNLYWYRQAAGRGLQLLFYSVGIGQISSEVPQNLSASRPQDRQFILSSKKLLLSDSGFYLCAWSTGVNTEAFFGQGTRLTVV.

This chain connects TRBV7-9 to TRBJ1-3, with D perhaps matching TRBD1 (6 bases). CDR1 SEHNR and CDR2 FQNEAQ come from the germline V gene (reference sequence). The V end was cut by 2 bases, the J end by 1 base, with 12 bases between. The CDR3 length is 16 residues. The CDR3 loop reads CASSLLWDISGNTIYF. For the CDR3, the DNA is TGTGCCAGCAGCTTATTGTGGGACATATCTGGAAACACCATATATTTT.

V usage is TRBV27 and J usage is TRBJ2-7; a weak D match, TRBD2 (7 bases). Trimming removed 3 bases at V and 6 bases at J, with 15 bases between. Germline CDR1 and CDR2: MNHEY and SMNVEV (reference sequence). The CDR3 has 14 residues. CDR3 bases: TGTGCCAGCAGTTTCGGCCCAGGGGAGGGCGAGCAGTACTTC. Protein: CASSFGPGEGEQYF.